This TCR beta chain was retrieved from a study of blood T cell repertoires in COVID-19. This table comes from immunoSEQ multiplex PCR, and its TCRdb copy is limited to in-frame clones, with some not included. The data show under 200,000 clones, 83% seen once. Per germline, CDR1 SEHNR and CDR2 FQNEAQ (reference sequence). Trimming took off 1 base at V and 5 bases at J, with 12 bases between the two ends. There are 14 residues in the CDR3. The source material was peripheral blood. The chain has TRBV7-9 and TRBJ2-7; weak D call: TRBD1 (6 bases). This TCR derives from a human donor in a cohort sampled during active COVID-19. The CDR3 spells CASSLVTGRNEQYF. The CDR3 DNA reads TGTGCCAGCAGCTTAGTTACAGGGCGAAACGAGCAGTACTTC.